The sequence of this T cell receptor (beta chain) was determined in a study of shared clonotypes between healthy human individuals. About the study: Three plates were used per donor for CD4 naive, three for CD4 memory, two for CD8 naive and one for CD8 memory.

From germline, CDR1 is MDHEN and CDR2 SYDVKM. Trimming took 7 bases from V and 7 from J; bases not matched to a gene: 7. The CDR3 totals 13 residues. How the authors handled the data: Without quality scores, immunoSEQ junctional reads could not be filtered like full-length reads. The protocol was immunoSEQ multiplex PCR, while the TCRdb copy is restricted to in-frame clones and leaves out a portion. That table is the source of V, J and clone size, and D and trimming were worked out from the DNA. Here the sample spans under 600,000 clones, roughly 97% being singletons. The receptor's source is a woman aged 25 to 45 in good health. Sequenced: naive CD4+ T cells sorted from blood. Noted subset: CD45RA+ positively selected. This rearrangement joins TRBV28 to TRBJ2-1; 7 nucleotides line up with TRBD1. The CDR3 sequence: CASTTGNVNEQFF. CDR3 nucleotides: TGTGCCAGCACGACAGGGAATGTGAATGAGCAGTTCTTC. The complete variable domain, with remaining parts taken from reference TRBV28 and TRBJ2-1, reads DVKVTQSSRYLVKRTGEKVFLECVQDMDHENMFWYRQDPGLGLRLIYFSYDVKMKEKGDIPEGYSVSREKKERFSLILESASTNQTSMYLCASTTGNVNEQFFGPGTRLTVL.